The rows below give T cell receptor beta chains drawn from one sample of a study of blood T cell repertoires in COVID-19. Assay used: immunoSEQ multiplex PCR; TCRdb lists only in-frame clones, some missing. The sample records approximately 390,000 clones, around 89% being singletons. Sequenced material: peripheral blood. These receptors were taken from a man aged 18 to 30 with active or convalescent COVID-19. CDR3s include the opening cysteine and the closing phenylalanine or tryptophan. The D gene is left open where the match is weak. The size field is filled for only some rows; it gives once, few, many or a size class.

V gene,D gene,clone size,J gene,CDR3 protein,CDR3 DNA
TRBV7-9,NA,NA,TRBJ1-4,CASSSGETTNEKLFF,TGTGCCAGCAGCTCTGGAGAAACAACTAATGAAAAACTGTTTTTT
TRBV2,NA,NA,TRBJ1-3,CASSVPGLEVSGNTIYF,TGTGCCAGCAGTGTTCCTGGCCTCGAAGTCTCTGGAAACACCATATATTTT
TRBV3-1/TRBV3-2,TRBD1,NA,TRBJ2-6,CASGGSGANVLTF,TGTGCCTCAGGGGGCTCTGGGGCCAACGTGCTGACTTTC
TRBV7-2,NA,NA,TRBJ1-2,CASSSQGNYGYTF,TGTGCCAGCAGCTCTCAGGGTAACTATGGCTACACCTTC
TRBV7-3,NA,NA,TRBJ1-3,CARPRGSGNTIYF,TGTGCCAGACCACGGGGGTCTGGAAACACCATATATTTT
TRBV6-2/TRBV6-3,TRBD2,NA,TRBJ2-7,CASSLAGVGHEQYF,TGTGCCAGCAGCCTAGCGGGAGTGGGTCACGAGCAGTACTTC
TRBV28,TRBD2,few,TRBJ2-2,CASSGGAQNTGELFF,TGTGCCAGCAGCGGGGGGGCGCAGAACACCGGGGAGCTGTTTTTT
TRBV19,TRBD2,NA,TRBJ2-3,CASRRRLAGASTDTQYF,TGTGCCAGTAGGAGAAGACTAGCGGGAGCTAGCACAGATACGCAGTATTTT
TRBV9,TRBD2,NA,TRBJ2-1,CASSAGTSGGDNEQFF,TGTGCCAGCAGCGCGGGGACTAGCGGGGGGGACAATGAGCAGTTCTTC
TRBV19,NA,NA,TRBJ2-6,CASRPADVGANVLTF,TGTGCCAGTAGACCAGCAGACGTGGGGGCCAACGTGCTGACTTTC
TRBV7-9,NA,NA,TRBJ1-5,CASSLQGLNQPQHF,TGTGCCAGCAGCCTTCAGGGGCTCAATCAGCCCCAGCATTTT
TRBV19,TRBD1,NA,TRBJ1-3,CASRTGGHGNTIYF,TGTGCCAGTAGAACAGGGGGCCATGGAAACACCATATATTTT
TRBV7-3,NA,NA,TRBJ2-1,CASSRSPVYNEQFF,TGTGCCAGCAGCCGTAGTCCCGTATACAATGAGCAGTTCTTC
TRBV7-2,TRBD1,NA,TRBJ1-6,CASSPGQGFSPLHF,TGTGCCAGCAGCCCGGGACAGGGATTTTCACCCCTCCACTTT
TRBV27,NA,NA,TRBJ1-5,CASSLVKGREPQHF,TGTGCCAGCAGTTTAGTGAAGGGGAGGGAGCCCCAGCATTTT
TRBV19,NA,NA,TRBJ1-1,CASKVAGNTEAFF,TGTGCCAGTAAGGTGGCAGGGAACACTGAAGCTTTCTTT
TRBV15,NA,few,TRBJ1-5,CATSIRGGLNQPQHF,TGTGCCACCAGTATCCGGGGGGGCCTCAATCAGCCCCAGCATTTT
TRBV9,NA,NA,TRBJ1-1,CASSGSGAANTEAFF,TGTGCCAGCAGCGGTTCAGGGGCCGCGAACACTGAAGCTTTCTTT
TRBV18,TRBD2,NA,TRBJ2-3,CASSPRGLAGGPFGQYF,TGTGCCAGCTCACCCCGCGGACTAGCGGGAGGGCCTTTCGGGCAGTATTTT
TRBV20-1,TRBD2,NA,TRBJ2-5,CSAGRGETQYF,TGCAGTGCCGGGCGGGGGGAGACCCAGTACTTC
TRBV2,TRBD1,NA,TRBJ2-7,CASSADRVEQYF,TGTGCCAGCAGTGCGGACAGGGTTGAGCAGTACTTC
TRBV7-9,NA,NA,TRBJ2-2,CASPHTGELFF,TGTGCCAGCCCTCACACCGGGGAGCTGTTTTTT
TRBV4-3,TRBD2,NA,TRBJ2-1,CASSQDFLLGSGSYNEQFF,TGCGCCAGCAGCCAAGATTTTTTATTGGGAAGCGGGAGCTACAATGAGCAGTTCTTC
TRBV6-5,TRBD1,NA,TRBJ2-1,CASSYSGTGHPGQFF,TGTGCCAGCAGTTACTCGGGGACAGGGCACCCAGGGCAGTTCTTC
TRBV5-1,NA,NA,TRBJ1-1,CASSFPRTGNTEAFF,TGCGCCAGCAGCTTTCCTCGAACAGGGAACACTGAAGCTTTCTTT
TRBV6-5,TRBD2,NA,TRBJ2-1,CASSRDYYNEQFF,TGTGCCAGCAGCCGGGACTACTACAATGAGCAGTTCTTC
TRBV27,TRBD1,NA,TRBJ1-6,CASSADRGGTSSPLHF,TGTGCCAGCAGTGCGGACAGGGGGGGGACGTCCTCACCCCTCCACTTT
TRBV6-5,NA,NA,TRBJ1-2,CATREVANYGYTF,TGTGCCACCCGGGAGGTAGCTAACTATGGCTACACCTTC
TRBV6-5,TRBD1,NA,TRBJ1-5,CASKGQGDPQHF,TGTGCCAGCAAAGGACAGGGGGATCCCCAGCATTTT
TRBV18,NA,NA,TRBJ1-1,CASSTMTGANTEAFF,TGTGCCAGCTCAACCATGACAGGAGCGAACACTGAAGCTTTCTTT
TRBV20-1,TRBD1,NA,TRBJ1-4,CSASFQGALEKLFF,TGCAGTGCTAGTTTTCAGGGGGCCCTTGAAAAACTGTTTTTT
TRBV19,TRBD1,once,TRBJ2-7,CASSMRDRGRADSSYEQYF,TGTGCCAGTAGTATGAGGGACAGGGGCCGCGCTGATAGCTCCTACGAGCAGTACTTC
TRBV27,TRBD1,NA,TRBJ2-7,CASSYRQGSYEQYF,TGTGCCAGCAGTTATAGACAGGGTTCCTACGAGCAGTACTTC
TRBV28,NA,NA,TRBJ1-2,CASSLVRLMHGYTF,TGTGCCAGCAGTTTAGTCAGGCTGATGCATGGCTACACCTTC
TRBV18,NA,NA,TRBJ2-7,CASSPPRTLLGAYEQYF,TGTGCCAGCTCACCACCGCGGACACTCCTTGGGGCCTACGAGCAGTACTTC
TRBV19,NA,once,TRBJ1-2,CASSMDINYGYTF,TGTGCCAGTAGTATGGACATTAACTATGGCTACACCTTC
TRBV28,NA,few,TRBJ2-2,CASSHNRATGELFF,TGTGCCAGCAGTCATAACAGGGCCACCGGGGAGCTGTTTTTT
TRBV19,NA,NA,TRBJ1-5,CASSTSWGRGNQPQHF,TGTGCCAGTAGTACATCTTGGGGGCGAGGCAATCAGCCCCAGCATTTT
TRBV6-6,NA,once,TRBJ2-7,CAILGGYEQYF,TGTGCCATTCTAGGAGGGTACGAGCAGTACTTC
TRBV3-1/TRBV3-2,NA,NA,TRBJ2-3,CASGAGYTDTQYF,TGTGCCAGCGGTGCAGGGTACACAGATACGCAGTATTTT
TRBV3-1/TRBV3-2,TRBD2,NA,TRBJ2-1,CASSQDSGGPYNEQFF,TGTGCCAGCAGCCAAGATAGCGGGGGGCCCTACAATGAGCAGTTCTTC
TRBV2,NA,NA,TRBJ2-7,CASVPRDSYEQYF,TGTGCCAGCGTCCCGAGAGACTCCTACGAGCAGTACTTC
TRBV7-2,TRBD2,once,TRBJ2-1,CASTWVLADYNEQFF,TGTGCCAGCACTTGGGTTCTAGCGGATTACAATGAGCAGTTCTTC
TRBV7-2,NA,NA,TRBJ2-7,CASSLGPSSYEQYF,TGTGCCAGCAGCTTAGGTCCCTCCAGCTACGAGCAGTACTTC
TRBV5-5,NA,NA,TRBJ2-7,CASSFQGLAEQYF,TGTGCCAGCAGCTTTCAGGGTTTGGCGGAGCAGTACTTC
TRBV27,TRBD1,NA,TRBJ2-7,CASGDRVPYEQYF,TGTGCCAGCGGGGACAGGGTTCCCTACGAGCAGTACTTC
TRBV5-6,NA,NA,TRBJ1-5,CASSRGLHNQPQHF,TGTGCCAGCAGTCGCGGGCTTCACAATCAGCCCCAGCATTTT
TRBV5-1,NA,NA,TRBJ1-6,CASSFTGTNSPLHF,TGCGCCAGCAGCTTTACAGGGACAAATTCACCCCTCCACTTT
TRBV12-3/TRBV12-4,NA,NA,TRBJ1-2,CASRLSGTDGYTF,TGTGCCAGCAGACTATCCGGGACTGACGGCTACACCTTC
TRBV5-1,TRBD2,NA,TRBJ2-5,CASSLDTGGAQYF,TGCGCCAGCAGCTTGGACACCGGGGGGGCCCAGTACTTC
TRBV7-9,TRBD1,NA,TRBJ2-1,CASSLGQGFGVEQFF,TGTGCCAGCAGCCTGGGACAGGGATTTGGGGTTGAGCAGTTCTTC
TRBV6-4,NA,NA,TRBJ2-4,CASSESGTKNIQYF,TGTGCCAGCAGTGAGTCAGGGACCAAAAACATTCAGTACTTC
TRBV7-2,NA,few,TRBJ1-6,CASSFRQGYNSPLHF,TGTGCCAGCAGCTTTCGGCAGGGTTATAATTCACCCCTCCACTTT
TRBV28,NA,NA,TRBJ1-1,CASSPRGIAFF,TGTGCCAGCAGTCCAAGAGGAATAGCTTTCTTT